Below, 3 T cell receptor beta chains from the same sample are listed, as sequenced in a study of blood T cell repertoires in COVID-19 (dated by TCRdb to about 2020). The library was obtained by the immunoSEQ multiplex PCR assay. What TCRdb holds here is the immuneACCESS table cut down to in-frame rearrangements. Part of the clones is not present; checked against another copy, under half of the missing clones reflect an unresolved V gene, and the others are unexplained. The sample yields tens of thousands of clones; over 80% were counted once. About 15% of the sample belongs to the ten largest clones. The specimen was peripheral blood. Receptor source: an elderly woman with active or convalescent COVID-19.

The chain recombines TRBV11-3 with TRBJ2-3; TRBD2 matches 9 bases. Germline V CDR1 and CDR2: SGHNT, YENEEA. The CDR3 covers 16 residues. Unmatched junction bases numbered 9, after V lost 1 base and J lost 7 bases. The CDR3 region has the DNA TGTGCCAGCAGCTTAGGTCTAGCGGGGCGACAACATACGCAGTATTTT. Translation gives CASSLGLAGRQHTQYF.

Note on this clone: One end of the junction is discordant with germline, which a read error may explain. The sample contains more than one DNA sequence encoding this CDR3. The chain has TRBV7-2 and TRBJ2-7, with a tentative D call TRBD2 (5 bases). CDR1 is SGHTA and CDR2 is FQGNSA in the germline V gene. This CDR3 region has 15 residues. CDR3 coding DNA: TGTGCCAGCAGCCCGCGTGGAGGCAACGTCTACGAGCAGTACTTT. Translating gives CASSPRGGNVYEQYF.

The chain has TRBV30 and TRBJ1-5; TRBD1 aligns across 7 bases. Germline CDR1 reads GTSNPN; CDR2 reads SVGIG (reference sequence). CDR3 length equals 12 residues. CDR3 DNA sequence: TGTGCTGGGACAGAGGGGCAAGGGCCCCAGCATTTT. It encodes CAGTEGQGPQHF.